A selection of T cell receptor beta chains follows, all from one sample in a study of PD-1 blockade in classical Hodgkin lymphoma. Repertoires were generated with immunoSEQ multiplex PCR, while TCRdb's copy carries only in-frame clones and drops some. The table lists 50,000 to 75,000 clones, 80% to 90% of them singletons. Specimen: peripheral blood mononuclear cells (PBMCs), collected at baseline. These receptors were taken from a human donor with classical Hodgkin lymphoma. The CDR3 runs from the conserved cysteine through the conserved F or W. The D gene is left open where the match is weak. Where a row states a size, it is once, few, many or the class of an expanded clone; other rows omit it.

d_gene	j_gene	abundance	v_gene	CDR3aa	CDR3nt
NA	TRBJ1-2	NA	TRBV4-2	CASSPSQDAPQGYTF	TGTGCCAGCAGCCCCTCCCAGGATGCCCCCCAGGGCTACACCTTC
TRBD2	TRBJ2-7	NA	TRBV27	CASSFGGGYEQYF	TGTGCCAGCAGTTTCGGGGGGGGATACGAGCAGTACTTC
NA	TRBJ2-1	NA	TRBV2	CASSVGQSSYNEQFF	TGTGCCAGCAGTGTTGGGCAGAGCTCCTACAATGAGCAGTTCTTC
NA	TRBJ1-4	once	TRBV4-2	CASSQQTPATNEKLFF	TGTGCCAGCAGCCAACAGACGCCTGCAACTAATGAAAAACTGTTTTTT
NA	TRBJ2-3	NA	TRBV5-4	CASRSFATSTDTQYF	TGTGCCAGCAGGTCGTTTGCCACTAGCACAGATACGCAGTATTTT
TRBD1	TRBJ1-3	NA	TRBV10-2	CASSEWGQGNTIYF	TGCGCCAGCAGTGAGTGGGGACAGGGAAACACCATATATTTT
NA	TRBJ2-5	NA	TRBV21-1	CASSEVKEQKETQYF	TGTGCCAGCAGTGAGGTAAAAGAACAGAAAGAGACCCAGTACTTC
NA	TRBJ1-1	NA	TRBV7-9	CASTPSWDTEAFF	TGTGCCAGCACCCCTTCATGGGACACTGAAGCTTTCTTT
TRBD1	TRBJ1-2	NA	TRBV19	CASTSGQGSYGYTF	TGTGCCAGTACCTCGGGACAGGGAAGCTATGGCTACACCTTC
NA	TRBJ1-5	once	TRBV2	CASSPSVGQPQHF	TGTGCCAGCAGTCCGTCCGTCGGACAGCCCCAGCATTTT
NA	TRBJ1-6	NA	TRBV19	CASSVARAESPLHF	TGTGCCAGTTCGGTCGCGAGGGCGGAATCACCCCTCCACTTT
NA	TRBJ1-5	NA	TRBV15	CATSRAQTGWSNQPQHF	TGTGCCACCAGCAGAGCACAAACAGGGTGGAGCAATCAGCCCCAGCATTTT
NA	TRBJ1-1	once	TRBV29-1	CSVERTSQAFF	TGCAGCGTTGAAAGGACATCTCAAGCTTTCTTT
NA	TRBJ2-5	NA	TRBV7-7	CASSLRWEETQYF	TGTGCTAGCAGCTTAAGATGGGAAGAGACCCAGTACTTC
NA	TRBJ2-7	NA	TRBV10-3	CAISSSYEQYF	TGTGCCATTTCGAGCTCCTACGAGCAGTACTTC
NA	TRBJ2-1	NA	TRBV10-2	CASRGQEQFF	TGCGCCAGCAGGGGGCAGGAGCAGTTCTTC
NA	TRBJ1-1	few	TRBV4-1	CASSLSHRQTEAFF	TGCGCCAGCAGCCTCTCCCACCGACAGACTGAAGCTTTCTTT
TRBD1	TRBJ1-1	NA	TRBV6-5	CASSYLDRGSAFF	TGTGCCAGCAGTTACCTGGACAGGGGTTCGGCTTTCTTT
TRBD1	TRBJ1-2	NA	TRBV5-1	CASSLVMKGQDNYGYTF	TGCGCCAGCAGCTTGGTTATGAAGGGACAGGATAACTATGGCTACACCTTC
NA	TRBJ2-7	NA	TRBV2	CASKGPDALPYEQYF	TGTGCCAGCAAAGGTCCGGACGCATTGCCCTACGAGCAGTACTTC
NA	TRBJ1-6	NA	TRBV6-6	CASSYSTAPLHF	TGTGCCAGCAGTTACTCGACGGCCCCCCTCCACTTT
TRBD1	TRBJ1-4	NA	TRBV7-9	CASSLTGGNEKLFF	TGTGCCAGCAGCTTAACAGGGGGAAATGAAAAACTGTTTTTT
NA	TRBJ1-2	NA	TRBV7-8	CASSPETANYGYTF	TGTGCCAGCAGCCCCGAGACGGCTAACTATGGCTACACCTTC
NA	TRBJ1-5	once	TRBV4-1	CASSQADGTGNQPQHF	TGCGCCAGCAGCCAAGCCGACGGAACGGGAAATCAGCCCCAGCATTTT
NA	TRBJ2-1	NA	TRBV15	CATSRDGRSSYNEQFF	TGTGCCACCAGCAGAGATGGGCGGAGCTCCTACAATGAGCAGTTCTTC
TRBD1	TRBJ1-2	few	TRBV13	CASSYTPGGFYGYTF	TGTGCCAGCAGTTACACTCCAGGGGGCTTCTATGGCTACACCTTC
NA	TRBJ2-7	NA	TRBV13	CASSLGDEQYF	TGTGCCAGCAGCTTAGGCGACGAGCAGTACTTC
NA	TRBJ2-3	NA	TRBV5-1	CASSSRARGQPTDTQYF	TGCGCCAGCAGCTCGAGGGCCCGAGGACAGCCCACAGATACGCAGTATTTT
NA	TRBJ2-2	NA	TRBV5-4	CASTQTGPNTGELFF	TGTGCCAGCACTCAAACGGGGCCCAACACCGGGGAGCTGTTTTTT
TRBD2	TRBJ2-3	few	TRBV6-4	CASGWEAGGSTDTQYF	TGTGCCAGCGGCTGGGAGGCGGGGGGATCCACAGATACGCAGTATTTT
TRBD1	TRBJ1-6	NA	TRBV7-2	CASSSGTALVNSPLHF	TGTGCCAGCAGCTCTGGGACAGCTCTCGTCAATTCACCCCTCCACTTT
NA	TRBJ1-1	NA	TRBV21-1	CASSNFRGGNLNTEAFF	TGTGCCAGCAGCAATTTTAGGGGGGGCAATCTGAACACTGAAGCTTTCTTT
TRBD1	TRBJ2-7	NA	TRBV30	CAWSGGGLSYEQYF	TGTGCCTGGAGTGGAGGGGGCCTCTCCTACGAGCAGTACTTC
NA	TRBJ2-1	NA	TRBV30	CAWERGEQFF	TGTGCCTGGGAACGGGGTGAGCAGTTCTTC
NA	TRBJ1-3	once	TRBV30	CAWRTLAGNTIYF	TGTGCCTGGAGGACCCTCGCGGGAAACACCATATATTTT
NA	TRBJ1-2	once	TRBV15	CATSRDRVLNYGYTF	TGTGCCACCAGCAGAGACCGGGTCTTAAACTATGGCTACACCTTC
NA	TRBJ2-1	NA	TRBV5-1	CASSLIRLNEQFF	TGCGCCAGCAGCTTGATCAGGTTGAATGAGCAGTTCTTC